This T cell receptor beta chain was obtained from a study of shared clonotypes between healthy human individuals. CD45RO-negative CD8 cells positively selected for CCR7 made up the naive population, which excluded terminally differentiated effector memory CD45RA+ cells. About this clone: Its antigen is unknown.

The study's findings and limits: Across a handful of donors, naive CD4 shared approximately 4.5%, naive CD8 over 3%, memory CD4 2% to 2.5%, memory CD8 approximately 0.4%.

Only in-frame clones appear in the TCRdb table, and some are missing; sequencing was by immunoSEQ multiplex PCR. The sample gives around 2,000,000 clones, 85% to 95% of which show up once; around 1.1% is in the top ten. Sequenced material: naive CD8+ T cells sorted from blood. The TCR sequence derives from a man in his late teens or twenties in good health.

The CDR3 reads CASSLPGTSGYNEQFF. The CDR3 DNA reads TGTGCCAGCAGCCTTCCCGGGACTAGCGGCTACAATGAGCAGTTCTTC. V and J are TRBV5-5 and TRBJ2-1; TRBD2 matches at 11 bases. The CDR3 spans 16 residues. V trimming: 4 bases; J trimming: 3 bases; junction bases outside the gene matches: 6. The V gene's germline CDR1 is SGHKS and CDR2 YYEKEE (reference sequence).